The next 21 T cell receptor beta chains were all read from a single sample in a study of CD8 T cells in ankylosing spondylitis. Regarding the study as a whole: One TCR beta motif, made up of roughly 8 highly homologous variants, appeared characteristic of ankylosing spondylitis blood.

TCRdb ran MiXCR on the 5' RACE reads and lists one entry per CDR3 protein. The sample includes around 480,000 distinct CDR3 sequences, approximately 17% of them seen just once. No antigens are known for them. Sequencing was carried out using blood, either unsorted or a sorted T cell fraction (not recorded which). The source of these receptors is a male donor with ankylosing spondylitis.

V gene TRBV11-1 combines with J gene TRBJ2-1; TRBD2 agrees at 11 bases. V lost 5 bases, J lost 3 bases, and 6 bases stayed unmatched. Germline loops: CDR1 SGHAT, CDR2 FQDESV (reference sequence). This CDR3 has 16 residues. The CDR3, as DNA: TGTGCCAGCAGCCACGGACTAGCGGGCGTCTACAATGAGCAGTTCTTC. Its protein is CASSHGLAGVYNEQFF.

This clonotype was seen a few times. The chain is built from TRBV5-1 and TRBJ2-1; 9 bases match TRBD1. Germline V CDR1 and CDR2: SGHRS, YFSETQ. The junction had 12 bases not matched to a gene; V was cut back by 9 bases and J by 5 bases. The CDR3 has 15 amino acids. The CDR3 DNA reads TGCGCCACCGCGAGGGGGACAGGGAGAAACAATGAGCAGTTCTTC. Its translation is CATARGTGRNNEQFF.

This clonotype was detected a few times. The rearrangement joins TRBV2 to TRBJ1-6; D might be TRBD1 (5 bases). Germline lookup yields CDR1 SNHLY and CDR2 FYNNEI. The CDR3 has 15 residues. V was cut by 6 bases and J by 4 bases, with 13 bases left in between. CDR3 in amino acids: CASRSQGGYNSPLHF. The CDR3 DNA reads TGTGCCAGCAGGAGTCAGGGAGGATATAATTCACCCCTCCACTTT.

A few counts support this clonotype. The rearrangement uses TRBV20-1 and TRBJ2-5; TRBD2 matches at 12 bases. The V and J ends lost 4 bases and 5 bases, in that order; junction bases with no gene match: 8. The CDR3 loop spans 15 amino acids. CDR1 and CDR2 from the germline V gene are DFQATT and SNEGSKA (reference sequence). The CDR3: CSATRTSGKGETQYF. CDR3 bases: TGCAGTGCTACTCGGACTAGCGGGAAAGGCGAGACCCAGTACTTC.

This clonotype was observed at least ten times. Germline and junction disagree at one end, which may indicate a read error. The chain couples TRBV29-1 to TRBJ2-7; D unresolved. The CDR3 sequence is 12 residues long. CDR1 SQVTM and CDR2 ANQGSEA come from the germline V gene. CDR3 in amino acids: CSVKDPSYEQYF. The CDR3 coding sequence is TGCAGCGTTAAAGACCCCTCCTACGAGCAGTACTTC.

This sequence joins TRBV27 and TRBJ2-7, with 12 bases matching TRBD1. This CDR3 is built from 15 residues. Germline V CDR1 and CDR2: MNHEY, SMNVEV (reference sequence). V shed 4 bases, J shed 5 bases, and the junction held 6 bases outside the gene matches. CDR3 sequence reads: CASSSPGQGAHEQYF. Written as DNA, the CDR3 is TGTGCCAGCAGTTCACCGGGACAGGGGGCCCACGAGCAGTACTTC.

This clonotype was seen a few times. This rearrangement joins TRBV20-1 to TRBJ2-7; tentatively, D is TRBD2 (7 bases). From germline, CDR1 is DFQATT and CDR2 SNEGSKA (reference sequence). CDR3 size: 15 residues. The V end lost 3 bases, the J end lost 1 base, and 16 bases lay between the germline ends. CDR3 in DNA: TGCAGTGCTAGCTCCGCGGGGGCGAAGTCCTACGAGCAGTACTTC. Translating gives CSASSAGAKSYEQYF.

Concerning this clonotype itself: With a much larger clone just one base away, this may be a read error. This rearrangement joins TRBV7-3 to TRBJ1-1; no clear D gene. This CDR3 contains 13 residues. Germline lookup yields CDR1 SGHTA and CDR2 FQGTGA. V gave up 4 bases and J gave up 4 bases, with 10 bases separating them. The CDR3 sequence: CASSSSGLTEAFF. The CDR3 DNA follows: TGTGCCAGCAGCTCCAGTGGACTCACTGAAGCTTTCTTT. Full variable domain (rest looked up from reference TRBV7-3 and TRBJ1-1): GAGVSQTPSNKVTEKGKYVELRCDPISGHTALYWYRQSLGQGPEFLIYFQGTGAADDSGLPNDRFFAVRPEGSVSTLKIQRTERGDSAVYLCASSSSGLTEAFFGQGTRLTVV.

This clonotype was found a few times. This chain uses TRBV20-1 with TRBJ1-3; D remains ambiguous. CDR3 size: 14 residues. Germline lookup yields CDR1 DFQATT and CDR2 SNEGSKA (reference sequence). V shed 4 bases and J shed 3 bases, with 13 bases lying between them. CDR3 residues: CSAKAYRGGNTIYF. The CDR3 DNA reads as TGCAGTGCTAAGGCGTATCGGGGTGGAAACACCATATATTTT.

The chain uses TRBV24-1 and TRBJ2-5; 7 bases are a match to TRBD1. CDR3 length: 15 residues. In germline, CDR1 is KGHDR, CDR2 SFDVKD. V lost 4 bases and J lost 1; bases outside the gene matches: 5. DNA of the CDR3: TGTGCCACCAGTGACCAGACAGGGACCCAAGAGACCCAGTACTTC. Translation: CATSDQTGTQETQYF.

Concerning this clonotype: One end of the junction varies from germline; a read error may be responsible. This chain connects TRBV12-3 or TRBV12-4 to TRBJ1-2; TRBD1 matches 11 bases. This CDR3 region has 15 residues. CDR3 sequence reads: CASRTGDRGVYGHTF. The CDR3 DNA is TGTGCCAGCAGGACCGGGGACAGGGGGGTTTATGGCCACACCTTC.

This clonotype was counted a few times. The CDR3 nucleotides are TGTGCCAGCAGTTTGAGACCTTCGACAGGGTTAGGTAGGGAGCAGTACTTC. Its protein is CASSLRPSTGLGREQYF. The chain carries TRBV12-3 or TRBV12-4 and TRBJ2-7, with 7 bases matching TRBD1. Trimming removed 3 bases from V and 7 bases from J; junction bases left unmatched: 18. CDR3 size: 17 residues.

This clonotype was counted a few times. V usage is TRBV5-1 and J usage is TRBJ2-7; tentative D call: TRBD1 (6 bases). Deletions cut 0 bases from V and 4 bases from J, with 11 bases between. Germline assignment: CDR1 SGHRS and CDR2 YFSETQ. The CDR3 consists of 14 residues. For the CDR3, the DNA is TGCGCCAGCAGCTTGGGTTCAGGGGTATACGAGCAGTACTTC. Amino acids: CASSLGSGVYEQYF.

This clonotype was observed a handful of times. The CDR3, as DNA: TGCGCCAGCAGCCAAGGAAGACAGTCTAGCACAGATACGCAGTATTTT. Amino acids: CASSQGRQSSTDTQYF. The chain employs TRBV4-3 and TRBJ2-3; TRBD1 is a possible D gene (5 bases). This CDR3 is built from 16 residues. Trimming pared 1 base from V and 0 bases from J, leaving 11 bases between. Germline-derived CDR1 and CDR2 are LGHNA and YSLEER.

The V and J genes are TRBV6-1 and TRBJ1-1; no firm D call. V lost 5 bases, J lost 4 bases, and 11 bases lay in between. CDR1 is MNHNS, CDR2 SASEGT, per germline. The CDR3 is 13 residues long. The CDR3 spells CASSPDTGTEAFF. The CDR3 DNA reads TGTGCCAGCAGTCCCGACACGGGCACTGAAGCTTTCTTT.

Here the CDR3 reads CASSPTAGGYEAFF. CDR3 DNA sequence: TGTGCCAGCAGTCCTACCGCGGGGGGCTACGAAGCTTTCTTT. The rearrangement uses TRBV6-1 and TRBJ1-1; D may be TRBD1 (6 bases). This CDR3 is 14 amino acids long. Germline loops: CDR1 MNHNS, CDR2 SASEGT. V shed 5 bases and J shed 8 bases, with 18 bases lying between them.

The chain uses TRBV9 and TRBJ1-4; 7 nucleotides match TRBD1. Germline V lookup: CDR1 SGDLS, CDR2 YYNGEE. V lost 4 bases to trimming and J lost 10 bases; unmatched junction nucleotides: 13. The CDR3 loop spans 15 amino acids. The CDR3, as DNA: TGTGCCAGCAGCTCGGGGGACAGCCGGGGAGGAAAACTGTTTTTT. This encodes CASSSGDSRGGKLFF.

The chain couples TRBV11-3 to TRBJ2-1; 8 bases align to TRBD2. The length of the CDR3 is 15 residues. Germline-derived CDR1 and CDR2 are SGHNT and YENEEA. The trim removed 4 bases at V and 2 bases at J, leaving 4 bases unmatched. CDR3 sequence (DNA): TGTGCCAGCAGCTCCCGGACTAGCCCCTACAATGAGCAGTTCTTC. Translated, it gives CASSSRTSPYNEQFF.

The gene calls are TRBV20-1 and TRBJ2-1; 13 nucleotides line up with TRBD2. Per germline, CDR1 DFQATT and CDR2 SNEGSKA (reference sequence). The CDR3 loop spans 12 amino acids. The chain's CDR3 is CSGTSGTNEQFF. The CDR3 DNA reads TGCAGCGGGACTAGCGGGACCAATGAGCAGTTCTTC.

This clonotype came up a few times. This chain joins TRBV5-1 and TRBJ1-1; 7 nucleotides line up with TRBD1. This CDR3 comprises 13 residues. Germline-derived CDR1 and CDR2 are SGHRS and YFSETQ. J lost 7 bases, V lost 2 bases, and 5 bases had no gene match. The CDR3 DNA sequence: TGCGCCAGCAGCTTCCCGGGACAGCTTGAAGCTTTCTTT. The encoded protein is CASSFPGQLEAFF.

The chain recombines TRBV4-1 with TRBJ2-7; TRBD2 might be the D (6 bases). The CDR3 has 16 amino acids. The ends were cut back, 3 bases at V and 5 bases at J, with 20 bases in the middle. The germline gives CDR1 MGHRA, CDR2 YSYEKL. In DNA form, the CDR3 reads TGCGCCAGCAGCCAGACCGGGACTGCCTTTTATAACGAGCAGTACTTC. It yields the protein CASSQTGTAFYNEQYF.